Each of the 16 T cell receptor beta chains below was sequenced from the same sample in a study of spatial heterogeneity in lung cancer. Time point of the sample: blood at routine non-recurrence follow-up after resection. TCRdb fed the 5' RACE reads into MiXCR, producing one record per CDR3 protein. The sample includes over 85,000 distinct CDR3 sequences, less than 20% of them seen just once. The sequenced sample was PBMCs, obtained at follow-up. The source is a male donor with early-stage non-small cell lung cancer.

The genes are TRBV20-1 and TRBJ2-1; 7 nucleotides align to TRBD2. V dropped 3 bases and J dropped 7; count of bases not matched to a gene: 6. This CDR3 comprises 13 residues. Germline V lookup: CDR1 DFQATT, CDR2 SNEGSKA (reference sequence). The CDR3 spells CSASALGGNEQFF. CDR3 coding DNA: TGCAGTGCTAGCGCCCTGGGAGGGAATGAGCAGTTCTTC.

The V call is TRBV5-1, the J call TRBJ1-2, with a tentative D call TRBD1 (6 bases). The V end lost 5 bases, the J end lost 3 bases, and 11 bases lay between the germline ends. Germline V gene lookup returns CDR1 SGHRS and CDR2 YFSETQ. This CDR3 is built from 13 residues. This CDR3 is CASRQGPDYGYTF. CDR3 coding DNA: TGCGCCAGCAGGCAGGGGCCCGACTATGGCTACACCTTC.

In DNA, the CDR3 is TGTGCCAGCAGCCCGGACACCTACGAGCAGTACTTC. Translation gives CASSPDTYEQYF. The chain has TRBV6-5 and TRBJ2-7, with D perhaps TRBD1 (5 bases). The CDR3 is 12 amino acids. V lost 6 bases to trimming and J lost 2 bases, with 8 bases between them. From germline, CDR1 is MNHEY and CDR2 SVGAGI.

Only a few counts were recorded for this clonotype. This chain uses TRBV2 with TRBJ2-5; D call uncertain. In germline, CDR1 is SNHLY, CDR2 FYNNEI. CDR3 length: 14 residues. V was trimmed by 6 bases and J by 2 bases, leaving 13 bases between them. Here the CDR3 reads CASSRAETQETQYF. CDR3 sequence (DNA): TGTGCCAGCAGCCGGGCGGAAACTCAAGAGACCCAGTACTTC.

The chain combines TRBV7-9 with TRBJ1-1, with 7 bases that match TRBD1. Germline-derived CDR1 and CDR2 are SEHNR and FQNEAQ (reference sequence). The CDR3 length is 15 residues. J lost 0 bases, V lost 3 bases, and 4 bases had no gene match. The CDR3 region is CASSFWTGVNTEAFF. The CDR3 DNA reads TGTGCCAGCAGCTTCTGGACAGGCGTGAACACTGAAGCTTTCTTT.

The V and J genes are TRBV2 and TRBJ2-2; D tentatively fits TRBD1 or TRBD2 (5 bases each). V was clipped by 8 bases and J by 4 bases, with 14 bases between them. Germline V gene sequence: CDR1 SNHLY, CDR2 FYNNEI. CDR3 length: 14 amino acids. CDR3 sequence reads: CASRYGAGTGELFF. The CDR3 DNA follows: TGTGCCAGCCGCTATGGGGCGGGCACCGGGGAGCTGTTTTTT.

In this sample, this clonotype turned up once. V and J are TRBV19 and TRBJ2-1; D is perhaps TRBD1 (5 bases). This CDR3 comprises 16 residues. Germline V gives CDR1 LNHDA, CDR2 SQIVND (reference sequence). Trimming left V 6 bases short and J 2 bases short, with 17 bases between. The CDR3 region has the DNA TGTGCCAGTAGCCCGACTCATAGCAGGGCCTACAATGAGCAGTTCTTC. Translating gives CASSPTHSRAYNEQFF. The complete variable domain, with remaining parts taken from reference TRBV19 and TRBJ2-1, reads DGGITQSPKYLFRKEGQNVTLSCEQNLNHDAMYWYRQDPGQGLRLIYYSQIVNDFQKGDIAEGYSVSREKKESFPLTVTSAQKNPTAFYLCASSPTHSRAYNEQFFGPGTRLTVL.

The genes are TRBV6-5 and TRBJ2-5, with a possible D match to TRBD1 (6 bases). There are 15 residues in the CDR3. Germline-derived CDR1 and CDR2 are MNHEY and SVGAGI. V dropped 0 bases and J dropped 1 base, with 9 bases sitting between them. CDR3 DNA: TGTGCCAGCAGTTACTCTTACAGGGTCCAAGAGACCCAGTACTTC. Its protein product is CASSYSYRVQETQYF.

The V and J genes are TRBV6-6 and TRBJ1-3; 12 positions match TRBD1. Trimming cost V 8 bases and J 4 bases; bases outside gene matches: 9. Germline V lookup: CDR1 MNHNY, CDR2 SVGAGI (reference sequence). The CDR3 runs 16 residues. CDR3 in amino acids: CASQGQGALTGNTIYF. CDR3 bases: TGTGCCAGCCAGGGACAGGGGGCGCTGACGGGAAACACCATATATTTT.

This clonotype showed up many times. J is TRBJ2-4 and V is TRBV5-1, with 9 nucleotides matching TRBD1. The germline gives CDR1 SGHRS, CDR2 YFSETQ. This CDR3 contains 15 residues. Germline trimming cut 3 bases from V and 4 bases from J; bases unmatched to any gene: 5. The CDR3, as DNA: TGCGCCAGCAGCTCTGGGACAGGGACTAAAAACATTCAGTACTTC. It encodes CASSSGTGTKNIQYF.

This clonotype was picked up many times. The rearrangement links TRBV20-1 to TRBJ2-2; possibly TRBD2 for D (6 bases). Per germline, CDR1 DFQATT and CDR2 SNEGSKA (reference sequence). The CDR3 runs 11 residues. Trimming cost V 3 bases and J 7 bases, with 6 bases left between them. The CDR3, as DNA: TGCAGTGCTAGGGGAGGCGGGGAGCTGTTTTTT. Amino acids: CSARGGGELFF.

This sequence joins TRBV19 and TRBJ2-5; 9 bases align to TRBD2. This CDR3 has 15 residues. Trimming removed 8 bases from V and 4 bases from J; junction bases left unmatched: 11. Germline V gene lookup returns CDR1 LNHDA and CDR2 SQIVND (reference sequence). The CDR3 loop reads CASSGRAGGLETQYF. CDR3 coding DNA: TGTGCCAGTTCCGGCAGAGCGGGAGGACTAGAGACCCAGTACTTC.

This chain connects TRBV20-1 to TRBJ1-1; D may be TRBD1 (5 bases). Germline assignment: CDR1 DFQATT and CDR2 SNEGSKA (reference sequence). This CDR3 has 15 residues. The V gene lost 3 bases and the J gene lost 2 bases, with 16 bases spanning the gap. CDR3 nucleotide sequence: TGCAGTGCTAGGAGTAACAGGAGTCCCAACACTGAAGCTTTCTTT. This gives the protein CSARSNRSPNTEAFF.

The V call is TRBV9, the J call TRBJ2-3, with 8 nucleotides matching TRBD2. Germline CDR1 SGDLS, CDR2 YYNGEE. This CDR3 comprises 17 residues. J lost 2 bases, V lost 7 bases, and 15 bases had no gene match. The DNA for the CDR3 is TGTGCCAGCGGGGAGGGCCGATTAGCGGGGCACACAGATACGCAGTATTTT. Protein product: CASGEGRLAGHTDTQYF.

This clonotype was seen a few times. This sequence joins TRBV4-1 and TRBJ1-2; D gene ambiguous. The CDR3 totals 15 residues. Germline CDR1 and CDR2: MGHRA and YSYEKL. Trimming cost V 1 base and J 2 bases, with 11 bases left between them. CDR3 sequence (DNA): TGCGCCAGCAGCCAAGCGGGCAGCCTGAACTATGGCTACACCTTC. It specifies CASSQAGSLNYGYTF.

This clonotype was counted only a few times. The rearrangement joins TRBV12-3 or TRBV12-4 to TRBJ1-1; D may be TRBD1 (5 bases). There are 14 residues in the CDR3. Trimming left V 7 bases short and J 0 bases short, with 12 bases between. Here the CDR3 DNA reads TGTGCCAGCAAAAGGGGCCGGATGAACACTGAAGCTTTCTTT. Residues: CASKRGRMNTEAFF.